This TCR beta chain was obtained from a study of blood T cell repertoires in COVID-19. Clinical histories supplied by participants themselves formed the basis of cohort assignment. In the original analysis: The authors estimated nucleated cell counts from reference gene primer amplification. Profiling relied on immunoSEQ multiplex PCR, and the TCRdb table lists in-frame clones only, not all of them. V and J calls and clone size are those listed in that table; D and trimming were worked out from the DNA. The repertoire has around 190,000 clones, 87% of them found once; the top ten carry over 9%. Looked up from germline, CDR1 is MDHEN and CDR2 is SYDVKM. The CDR3 extends over 14 amino acids. The germline V and J ends were trimmed by 7 bases and 9 bases, with 16 bases remaining between them.

The sample consisted of PBMCs or T cells enriched from blood (not recorded which). The V call is TRBV28, the J call TRBJ1-6; D might be TRBD1 (6 bases). This sequence was found in a man younger than 30 with acute COVID-19. In DNA, the CDR3 is TGTGCCAGCACCGTTCAGGGGAATCTTTCACCCCTCCACTTT. Residues: CASTVQGNLSPLHF.